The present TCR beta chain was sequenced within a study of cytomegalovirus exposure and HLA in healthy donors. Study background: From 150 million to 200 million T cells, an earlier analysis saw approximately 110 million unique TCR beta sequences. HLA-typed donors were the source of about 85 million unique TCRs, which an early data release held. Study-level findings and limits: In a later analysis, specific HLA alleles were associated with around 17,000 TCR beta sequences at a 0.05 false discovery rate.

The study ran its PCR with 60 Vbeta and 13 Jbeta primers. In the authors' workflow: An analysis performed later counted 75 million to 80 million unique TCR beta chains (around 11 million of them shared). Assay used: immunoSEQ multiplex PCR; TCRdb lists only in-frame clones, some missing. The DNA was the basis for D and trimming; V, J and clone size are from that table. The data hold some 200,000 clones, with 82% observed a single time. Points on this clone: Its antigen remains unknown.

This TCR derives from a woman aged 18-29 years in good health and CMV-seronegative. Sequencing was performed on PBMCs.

The CDR3 bases are TGCAGCGTTGAAGGAGGGAATGGTGGCTACACCTTC. Encoded protein: CSVEGGNGGYTF. This chain links TRBV29-1 with TRBJ1-2; no firm D call. The CDR3 loop spans 12 amino acids. Trimming shortened V by 1 base and J by 7 bases, and 10 bases separated the two germline ends. CDR1 and CDR2 (germline): SQVTM, ANQGSEA.